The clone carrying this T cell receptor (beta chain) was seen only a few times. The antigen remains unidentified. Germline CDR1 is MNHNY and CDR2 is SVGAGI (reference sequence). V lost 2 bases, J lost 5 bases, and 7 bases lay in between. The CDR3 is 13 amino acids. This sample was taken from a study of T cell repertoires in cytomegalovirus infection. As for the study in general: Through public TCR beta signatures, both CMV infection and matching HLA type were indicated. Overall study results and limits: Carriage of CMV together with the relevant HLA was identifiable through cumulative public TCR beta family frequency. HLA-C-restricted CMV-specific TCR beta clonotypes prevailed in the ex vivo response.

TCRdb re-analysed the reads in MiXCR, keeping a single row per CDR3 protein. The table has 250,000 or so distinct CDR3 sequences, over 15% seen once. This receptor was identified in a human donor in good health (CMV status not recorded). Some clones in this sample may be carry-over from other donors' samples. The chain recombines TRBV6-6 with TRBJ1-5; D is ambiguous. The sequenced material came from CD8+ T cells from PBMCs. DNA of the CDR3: TGTGCCAGCAGTTACACTCTCGATCAGCCCCAGCATTTT. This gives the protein CASSYTLDQPQHF.